The entry below describes one T cell receptor beta chain. The sample belongs to a study of cytomegalovirus exposure and HLA in healthy donors. The PCR ran on 60 Vbeta and 13 Jbeta primers. TCRdb's table, derived via immunoSEQ multiplex PCR, lists solely in-frame clones and lacks some. The sample includes under 95,000 clones. CDR3 size: 12 residues. CDR1 is MNHEY and CDR2 is SVGAGI in the germline V gene. V lost 6 bases and J lost 3, with 5 bases in between. This sequence originates from a man in his late teens or twenties in good health and CMV-seropositive. The V and J genes are TRBV6-5 and TRBJ2-2; the D is unclear. Sequencing input: PBMCs. In DNA form, the CDR3 reads TGTGCCAGCAGCCTCCACACCGGGGAGCTGTTTTTT. It yields the protein CASSLHTGELFF.